The source of this TCR beta chain is a study of patients and donors after allogeneic stem cell transplantation. Trimming at V came to 6 bases and at J to 1 base, leaving 8 bases not matched to a gene. Germline V lookup: CDR1 SNHLY, CDR2 FYNNEI. CDR3 length: 16 amino acids. TCRdb independently ran MiXCR on the RT-PCR reads; one entry per CDR3 protein. The table lists 70,000 or so distinct CDR3 sequences, approximately 26% of them singletons. The receptor comes from a human donor who was either an allogeneic HSCT recipient or a stem cell or donor lymphocyte infusion donor (not recorded which). It is not recorded whose cells these are; they may come from a transplant donor. The V call is TRBV2, the J call TRBJ2-3; 9 nucleotides match TRBD1. Sequenced: blood, either unsorted or a sorted T cell fraction (not recorded which). The CDR3, as DNA: TGTGCCAGCAGCCCCCTCCGGGACAGGGGCACAGATACGCAGTATTTT. Its protein product is CASSPLRDRGTDTQYF.